These 3 T cell receptor beta chains originate from one sample sequenced in a study of CD8 T cells in Susac syndrome. The RNA, roughly 0.45 to 1 ug, was put through reverse transcription using random hexamers. TCRdb passed the immunoSEQ multiplex PCR reads through MiXCR, listing each CDR3 protein once. The table includes roughly 86,000 distinct CDR3 sequences, 95% to 96% detected once. Sequencing input: CD8+ T cells from PBMCs. These receptors were taken from a human donor with Susac syndrome.

The chain has TRBV2 and TRBJ2-1; 12 bases agree with TRBD2. CDR3 length: 14 amino acids. In germline, CDR1 is SNHLY, CDR2 FYNNEI. Trimming at V came to 5 bases and at J to 5 bases, leaving 1 base not matched to a gene. The CDR3 DNA sequence: TGTGCCAGCAGTAGGACTAGCGGGGACAATGAGCAGTTCTTC. The encoded protein is CASSRTSGDNEQFF.

This clonotype has only one observation. The chain recombines TRBV6-2 or TRBV6-3 with TRBJ2-7; TRBD1 matches 11 bases. The CDR3 totals 16 residues. Germline loops: CDR1 MNHEY, CDR2 SVGEGT. V lost 5 bases, J lost 0 bases, and 6 bases stayed unmatched. CDR3 sequence: CASSRTGGDSSYEQYF. The CDR3 DNA sequence: TGTGCCAGCAGTAGGACAGGGGGCGACAGCTCCTACGAGCAGTACTTC.

The rearrangement uses TRBV7-8 and TRBJ1-2; tentative D call: TRBD1 (5 bases). This CDR3 contains 16 residues. V gave up 1 base and J gave up 6 bases, with 18 bases separating them. Germline V gene data show CDR1 as SGHVS and CDR2 as FQNEAQ. The CDR3 bases are TGTGCCAGCAGCTTAGTCGTTCCGGGAGGGGCCGATGGCTACACCTTC. Protein sequence: CASSLVVPGGADGYTF.